The 8 T cell receptor beta chains below all came from one sample that was sequenced in a study of cytomegalovirus exposure and HLA in healthy donors. With 60 Vbeta and 13 Jbeta primers, the PCR was carried out. The repertoire was sequenced with immunoSEQ multiplex PCR; TCRdb's copy has only in-frame clones and lacks some. Among tens of thousands of clones listed, around 76% were seen once. The sequenced sample consisted of PBMCs. These receptors all stem from a male donor in good health and CMV-seropositive.

V usage is TRBV5-5 and J usage is TRBJ2-1, with 14 bases aligning to TRBD2. Looked up from germline, CDR1 is SGHKS and CDR2 is YYEKEE (reference sequence). V lost 4 bases and J lost 11; bases outside the gene matches: 14. There are 17 residues in the CDR3. CDR3 sequence (DNA): TGTGCCAGCAGCACCACGGGGGGGACTAGCGGGAGAGCCAAGCAGTTCTTC. As protein: CASSTTGGTSGRAKQFF.

The J gene is TRBJ2-7, the V gene TRBV4-1; the D gene is possibly TRBD2 (5 bases). Trimming took off 1 base at V and 0 bases at J, with 10 bases between the two ends. Germline lookup yields CDR1 MGHRA and CDR2 YSYEKL. CDR3 size: 15 residues. Here the CDR3 DNA reads TGCGCCAGCAGCCAAGGCGGGCAGGACTCCTACGAGCAGTACTTC. The encoded protein is CASSQGGQDSYEQYF.

The J gene is TRBJ2-7, the V gene TRBV10-3, with a weak D call TRBD1 (6 bases). Trimming pared 10 bases from V and 0 bases from J, leaving 16 bases between. CDR1 is ENHRY and CDR2 is SYGVKD in the germline V gene. There are 14 residues in the CDR3. The CDR3 here is CATTLRTDSYEQYF. The DNA of the CDR3 is TGTGCCACAACCTTGAGGACAGACTCCTACGAGCAGTACTTC.

V is TRBV5-1 and J is TRBJ2-1; TRBD2 is a possible D gene (5 bases). V was clipped by 5 bases and J by 9 bases, with 18 bases between them. CDR1 is SGHRS and CDR2 is YFSETQ in the germline V gene. The CDR3 contains 14 residues. The CDR3 spells CASRGLVDGSEQFF. As DNA, the CDR3 is TGCGCCAGCAGGGGGTTAGTGGATGGGAGTGAGCAGTTCTTC.

This rearrangement joins TRBV7-2 to TRBJ2-5; 11 positions match TRBD2. This CDR3 is built from 19 residues. The ends lost 0 bases at V and 2 bases at J; junction bases unmatched: 11. Germline V gene sequence: CDR1 SGHTA, CDR2 FQGNSA. The CDR3 here is CASSLARGFTSGSQETQYF. Written as DNA, the CDR3 is TGTGCCAGCAGCTTAGCGCGGGGGTTTACTAGCGGGAGTCAAGAGACCCAGTACTTC.

This rearrangement joins TRBV7-9 to TRBJ2-2, with 11 positions matching TRBD2. The CDR3 has 17 residues. The germline gives CDR1 SEHNR, CDR2 FQNEAQ (reference sequence). Trimming cost V 5 bases and J 1 base; bases outside gene matches: 6. As DNA, the CDR3 is TGTGCCAGCAGCCGAGGGACTAGCGGACTGAACACCGGGGAGCTGTTTTTT. It yields the protein CASSRGTSGLNTGELFF.

J is TRBJ2-5 and V is TRBV6-1; D ambiguous. Germline V gene data show CDR1 as MNHNS and CDR2 as SASEGT. V dropped 1 base and J dropped 5 bases, with 11 bases sitting between them. The CDR3 contains 14 residues. The CDR3 DNA reads as TGTGCCAGCAGTGAAGGGCAGGAATGGGAGACCCAGTACTTC. This gives the protein CASSEGQEWETQYF.

The V and J genes are TRBV28 and TRBJ2-7; 9 bases are a match to TRBD1. Germline V CDR1 and CDR2: MDHEN, SYDVKM. The V gene end was trimmed by 6 bases and the J gene end by 7 bases; junction bases not matched to a gene: 16. This CDR3 region has 16 residues. The CDR3 region is CASRPPTGQGVVEQYF. In DNA form, the CDR3 reads TGTGCCAGCAGGCCTCCCACGGGACAGGGAGTTGTGGAGCAGTACTTC.